These T cell receptor beta chains were read from a single sample in a study of blood T cell repertoires in COVID-19. The method was immunoSEQ multiplex PCR; TCRdb's version includes in-frame clones alone and lacks a portion of them. The sample contains about 190,000 clones, around 90% of which appear only once. The material sequenced was peripheral blood. All receptors derive from a middle-aged man with acute or convalescent COVID-19. Both conserved end residues are part of each CDR3. D genes are given only for firm matches. Size tells how often a clone was seen (once, few, many) or the class of an expanded clone, and some rows leave it out.

v_call	j_call	clone_size	d_call	cdr3_aa	cdr3_nt
TRBV9	TRBJ2-5	-	-	CASSPDAGEDLETQYF	TGTGCCAGCAGCCCAGATGCGGGTGAGGACCTAGAGACCCAGTACTTC
TRBV10-2	TRBJ2-3	once	-	CASSVSLRSWTDTQYF	TGCGCCAGCAGTGTTAGTTTGAGATCCTGGACAGATACGCAGTATTTT
TRBV11-2	TRBJ2-1	-	-	CASSSGLASYNEQFF	TGTGCCAGCAGCTCTGGACTTGCCTCCTACAATGAGCAGTTCTTC
TRBV7-2	TRBJ2-5	-	-	CASSSITRGGRETQYF	TGTGCCAGCAGCTCCATTACACGGGGTGGGCGGGAGACCCAGTACTTC
TRBV18	TRBJ2-3	-	TRBD1	CASSPDRVYGDTQYF	TGTGCCAGCTCACCAGACAGGGTCTACGGAGATACGCAGTATTTT
TRBV10-1	TRBJ1-1	-	TRBD1	CASSPRTGTEAFF	TGCGCCAGCAGCCCTAGGACAGGCACTGAAGCTTTCTTT
TRBV4-1	TRBJ2-1	-	-	CASSQDRREYNEQFF	TGCGCCAGCAGCCAAGATCGTAGGGAGTACAATGAGCAGTTCTTC
TRBV10-2	TRBJ2-7	-	TRBD1	CASRRQGLAYEQYF	TGCGCCAGCAGAAGACAGGGCCTCGCCTACGAGCAGTACTTC
TRBV3-1/TRBV3-2	TRBJ2-2	-	TRBD2	CASSQEASGGRELFF	TGTGCCAGCAGCCAAGAGGCCAGCGGGGGGCGGGAGCTGTTTTTT
TRBV19	TRBJ2-2	-	-	CASSRLGDTASLGELFF	TGTGCCAGTAGTCGACTCGGGGACACCGCTAGTCTCGGGGAGCTGTTTTTT
TRBV7-6	TRBJ2-3	-	TRBD1	CASSYMDREADTQYF	TGTGCCAGCAGCTACATGGACAGGGAGGCGGATACGCAGTATTTT
TRBV5-1	TRBJ1-1	-	TRBD1	CASYRGGGDTEAFF	TGCGCCAGCTACAGGGGCGGGGGGGACACTGAAGCTTTCTTT
TRBV20-1	TRBJ2-1	-	TRBD2	CSARGLAGGFF	TGCAGTGCTAGGGGACTAGCGGGGGGGTTCTTC
TRBV11-3	TRBJ2-1	few	-	CASSLGAGNNEQFF	TGTGCCAGCAGCTTAGGCGCGGGGAACAATGAGCAGTTCTTC
TRBV3-1/TRBV3-2	TRBJ1-4	-	-	CASSPQGLGEKLFF	TGTGCCAGCAGCCCCCAGGGCCTAGGAGAAAAACTGTTTTTT
TRBV27	TRBJ1-1	once	-	CASSFNMNTEAFF	TGTGCCAGCAGTTTCAACATGAACACTGAAGCTTTCTTT
TRBV6-5	TRBJ1-1	-	-	CASSSTHRGGTEAFF	TGTGCCAGCAGTTCCACACACCGGGGGGGCACTGAAGCTTTCTTT
TRBV7-9	TRBJ1-3	-	-	CASSSVSTSGNTIYF	TGTGCCAGCAGCTCTGTATCGACATCCGGAAACACCATATATTTT
TRBV7-3	TRBJ2-3	-	TRBD1	CASSPGQASTDTQYF	TGTGCCAGCAGCCCTGGACAGGCCAGCACAGATACGCAGTATTTT
TRBV18	TRBJ1-4	few	-	CASSPPGDSEKLFF	TGTGCCAGCTCACCACCAGGAGATTCGGAAAAACTGTTTTTT
TRBV12-5	TRBJ2-7	-	TRBD2	CASGLSPTSGGFYEQYF	TGTGCTAGTGGTTTGTCCCCGACTAGCGGGGGGTTCTACGAGCAGTACTTC
TRBV2	TRBJ2-5	-	TRBD2	CASSEAPASGGAAQYF	TGTGCCAGCAGTGAAGCCCCCGCTAGCGGGGGGGCGGCCCAGTACTTC
TRBV27	TRBJ1-2	-	TRBD1	CASRESGQGARGYTF	TGTGCCAGTCGCGAATCGGGACAGGGGGCGCGGGGCTACACCTTC
TRBV7-2	TRBJ2-7	-	TRBD1	CASSFSGTAYEQYF	TGTGCCAGCAGCTTTTCCGGGACAGCCTACGAGCAGTACTTC
TRBV5-1	TRBJ2-1	once	-	CASSFSGGSLPEQFF	TGCGCCAGCAGCTTCAGTGGTGGCTCCCTCCCCGAGCAGTTCTTC
TRBV15	TRBJ2-7	-	-	CATSPQGRGNPKQYF	TGTGCCACCAGTCCCCAAGGGAGGGGGAACCCCAAGCAGTACTTC
TRBV15	TRBJ1-2	-	TRBD1	CATSDRAYGYTF	TGTGCCACCAGCGACAGGGCCTATGGCTACACCTTC
TRBV12-3/TRBV12-4	TRBJ2-1	-	-	CASSFGVGNEQFF	TGTGCCAGCAGTTTCGGGGTTGGGAATGAGCAGTTCTTC
TRBV7-9	TRBJ2-5	-	TRBD2	CASTPGLAIETQYF	TGTGCCAGCACCCCGGGACTAGCGATAGAGACCCAGTACTTC
TRBV5-4	TRBJ2-3	-	TRBD1	CASSPGTGGITQYF	TGTGCCAGCAGCCCCGGGACAGGGGGCATCACGCAGTATTTT
TRBV4-3	TRBJ2-2	-	TRBD1	CASSQDWTGNGELFF	TGCGCCAGCAGCCAAGATTGGACAGGGAACGGGGAGCTGTTTTTT
TRBV5-6	TRBJ1-1	-	-	CASSLDGLRLNTEAFF	TGTGCCAGCAGCTTGGATGGTTTACGGTTGAACACTGAAGCTTTCTTT
TRBV5-1	TRBJ2-1	-	TRBD2	CASKAGGRSKGSYNEQFF	TGCGCCAGCAAGGCGGGGGGGCGTTCGAAGGGCTCCTACAATGAGCAGTTCTTC
TRBV18	TRBJ1-2	-	TRBD1	CASSPLDREYYGYTF	TGTGCCAGCTCACCACTGGACAGGGAATACTATGGCTACACCTTC
TRBV6-6	TRBJ2-3	-	-	CASLSGGDTQYF	TGTGCCAGCCTGTCGGGGGGCGATACGCAGTATTTT
TRBV28	TRBJ2-5	-	-	CASSFPGLAETQYF	TGTGCCAGCAGTTTTCCGGGGTTAGCGGAGACCCAGTACTTC
TRBV4-1	TRBJ1-5	-	-	CASSPTVSSNQPQHF	TGCGCCAGCAGCCCGACAGTGAGTAGCAATCAGCCCCAGCATTTT
TRBV5-1	TRBJ2-7	-	TRBD1	CASANRQGAHEQYF	TGCGCCAGCGCCAACCGACAGGGGGCGCACGAGCAGTACTTC
TRBV2	TRBJ2-1	few	TRBD1	CARGTGSYNEQFF	TGTGCCAGAGGGACAGGGTCCTACAATGAGCAGTTCTTC
TRBV7-9	TRBJ2-7	-	TRBD1	CASSSSGTGRYEQYF	TGTGCCAGCAGCTCTTCCGGGACAGGGCGCTACGAGCAGTACTTC
TRBV5-1	TRBJ1-6	-	-	CASSLGQYNSPLHF	TGCGCCAGCAGCTTGGGTCAGTATAATTCACCCCTCCACTTT
TRBV10-2	TRBJ2-7	-	-	CASKTGTPSGF	TGCGCCAGCAAAACCGGGACTCCGAGTGGCTTC
TRBV20-1	TRBJ1-3	-	-	CSASGSRARSGNTIYF	TGCAGTGCTAGTGGAAGCAGGGCCCGCTCTGGAAACACCATATATTTT
TRBV7-5	TRBJ1-1	-	-	CARSLLRKTGEVLAFF	TGTGCCAGAAGCTTGTTAAGGAAGACAGGAGAGGTATTAGCTTTCTTT
TRBV11-2	TRBJ2-7	once	TRBD1	CASRQSTGGNRYEQYF	TGTGCCAGCAGACAATCGACAGGGGGCAATAGATACGAGCAGTACTTC
TRBV18	TRBJ1-3	-	TRBD1	CASSPLGTGTGNTIYF	TGTGCCAGCTCACCCCTCGGGACAGGCACTGGAAACACCATATATTTT
TRBV5-1	TRBJ2-3	once	-	CASSLDGSTDTQYF	TGCGCCAGCAGCTTGGACGGTAGCACAGATACGCAGTATTTT
TRBV7-9	TRBJ1-3	-	TRBD1	CASSLSGGSGNTIYF	TGTGCCAGCAGCTTATCAGGGGGCTCTGGAAACACCATATATTTT